One and the same sample provided the 30 T cell receptor beta chains below, sequenced in a study of blood T cell repertoires in COVID-19. Profiled with immunoSEQ multiplex PCR; TCRdb holds only in-frame clones, not every one. The table shows around 200,000 clones, with around nine tenths occurring only once. The sequenced sample consisted of peripheral blood. The source is a young man with active or convalescent COVID-19.

The chain couples TRBV11-2 to TRBJ2-3; the match to TRBD2 covers 7 bases. From germline, CDR1 is SGHAT and CDR2 FQNNGV. The CDR3 runs to 14 residues. The junction had 4 bases not matched to a gene; V was cut back by 3 bases and J by 4 bases. CDR3 residues: CASSFLGGADTQYF. In DNA, the CDR3 is TGTGCCAGCAGCTTCCTTGGGGGGGCAGATACGCAGTATTTT.

The chain combines TRBV25-1 with TRBJ2-3; 11 bases are shared with TRBD2. Germline trimming cut 4 bases from V and 3 bases from J; bases unmatched to any gene: 9. This CDR3 has 17 residues. Germline V gene sequence: CDR1 MGHDK, CDR2 SYGVNS. CDR3 bases: TGTGCCAGCAGTGTGGTAGCGGGAGGGCCTTTAACAGATACGCAGTATTTT. This gives the protein CASSVVAGGPLTDTQYF.

The count of this clone is one. V usage is TRBV11-2 and J usage is TRBJ2-1; D uncertain. The length of the CDR3 is 16 residues. V gave up 5 bases and J gave up 4 bases, with 18 bases separating them. The germline V gene encodes CDR1 SGHAT and CDR2 FQNNGV. CDR3 in DNA: TGTGCCAGCAGCCTAAGTGGGCCTCTACCTTACAATGAGCAGTTCTTC. Translation gives CASSLSGPLPYNEQFF.

V usage is TRBV5-6 and J usage is TRBJ1-1, with 9 bases aligning to TRBD1. The V and J ends lost 4 bases and 4 bases, in that order; junction bases with no gene match: 5. The CDR3 has 14 residues. In germline, CDR1 is SGHDT, CDR2 YYEEEE. The CDR3 sequence is CASSPVGQGTEAFF. The CDR3 bases are TGTGCCAGCAGCCCCGTGGGACAGGGCACTGAAGCTTTCTTT. Variable domain in full (rest from reference TRBV5-6 and TRBJ1-1): DAGVTQSPTHLIKTRGQQVTLRCSPKSGHDTVSWYQQALGQGPQFIFQYYEEEERQRGNFPDRFSGHQFPNYSSELNVNALLLGDSALYLCASSPVGQGTEAFFGQGTRLTVV.

The V gene is TRBV30, the J gene TRBJ1-4; the match to TRBD1 covers 8 bases. The CDR3 sequence is 16 residues long. The J segment lost 5 bases and the V segment lost 0 bases, leaving 8 bases of the junction unmatched. Germline assignment: CDR1 GTSNPN and CDR2 SVGIG (reference sequence). This CDR3 reads CAWSVPKTGGNEKLFF. DNA of the CDR3: TGTGCCTGGAGTGTACCGAAAACAGGGGGAAATGAAAAACTGTTTTTT.

This rearrangement joins TRBV7-9 to TRBJ2-2, with D maybe TRBD2 (6 bases). The CDR3 has 17 residues. Germline V gives CDR1 SEHNR, CDR2 FQNEAQ (reference sequence). The V and J ends lost 10 bases and 0 bases respectively, with 21 bases between them. The CDR3 region has the DNA TGTGCCACCCAAACACGGAGGGCTGGGGCGAACACCGGGGAGCTGTTTTTT. This gives the protein CATQTRRAGANTGELFF.

The chain joins TRBV6-5 to TRBJ2-2, with D tentatively TRBD2 (5 bases). The CDR3 totals 15 residues. Germline V CDR1 and CDR2: MNHEY, SVGAGI. V dropped 11 bases and J dropped 5 bases, with 21 bases sitting between them. The CDR3 nucleotides read TGTGCCGCCAAGCCGAGGGTGCCCCTTACCGGGGAGCTGTTTTTT. Translating gives CAAKPRVPLTGELFF.

The rearrangement joins TRBV5-1 to TRBJ1-4; unclear D gene. V lost 2 bases and J 4 bases, leaving 9 bases between the germline ends. CDR1 and CDR2 from the germline V gene are SGHRS and YFSETQ. This CDR3 spans 14 amino acids. The CDR3 here is CASSLEAFNEKLFF. The CDR3 region has the DNA TGCGCCAGCAGCTTAGAGGCTTTTAATGAAAAACTGTTTTTT.

V gene TRBV6-5 combines with J gene TRBJ2-5; 10 bases are shared with TRBD1. V shed 4 bases, J shed 2 bases, and the junction held 7 bases outside the gene matches. Germline lookup yields CDR1 MNHEY and CDR2 SVGAGI. CDR3 length: 16 residues. CDR3 nucleotides: TGTGCCAGCAGTTTTCCGGGACAGGGGATTCAAGAGACCCAGTACTTC. Its translation: CASSFPGQGIQETQYF.

This sequence joins TRBV10-3 and TRBJ2-6, with 9 bases fitting TRBD1. Germline V gene data show CDR1 as ENHRY and CDR2 as SYGVKD. V lost 0 bases to trimming and J lost 12 bases; unmatched junction nucleotides: 3. This CDR3 is 14 amino acids long. The DNA of the CDR3 is TGTGCCATCAGTGAGTCGGGACAGGGTACCGTCCTGACTTTC. It encodes CAISESGQGTVLTF.

The chain recombines TRBV11-2 with TRBJ2-7; the match to TRBD2 covers 7 bases. This CDR3 is built from 17 residues. The V gene end was trimmed by 6 bases and the J gene end by 7 bases; junction bases not matched to a gene: 21. Germline V gene sequence: CDR1 SGHAT, CDR2 FQNNGV. This chain's CDR3 is CASRPWGGGSPVGEQYF. CDR3 sequence (DNA): TGTGCCAGCAGACCTTGGGGGGGAGGCTCTCCTGTGGGGGAGCAGTACTTC.

This clone was found a few times. The V and J genes are TRBV20-1 and TRBJ2-1, with D uncertain. V lost 5 bases to trimming and J lost 9 bases, with 8 bases between them. The V gene's germline CDR1 is DFQATT and CDR2 SNEGSKA (reference sequence). The CDR3 covers 10 residues. DNA of the CDR3: TGCAGTGCTGTGAGAGGTGAGCAGTTCTTC. Encoded protein: CSAVRGEQFF.

This rearrangement joins TRBV24-1 to TRBJ2-5, with D possibly being TRBD2 (6 bases). CDR1 KGHDR and CDR2 SFDVKD come from the germline V gene. Trimming pared 2 bases from V and 5 bases from J, leaving 14 bases between. The CDR3 has 15 residues. CDR3 nucleotides: TGTGCCACCAGTGATTCTCGGGGGTCCGGGGAGACCCAGTACTTC. Its translation: CATSDSRGSGETQYF.

This chain joins TRBV5-6 and TRBJ1-1; D gene ambiguous. In germline, CDR1 is SGHDT, CDR2 YYEEEE. The germline V and J ends were trimmed by 5 bases and 1 base, with 15 bases remaining between them. The CDR3 contains 15 residues. CDR3 residues: CASSFSGLGNTEAFF. The CDR3 DNA reads as TGTGCCAGCAGTTTTTCAGGCTTGGGGAACACTGAAGCTTTCTTT.

The chain carries TRBV24-1 and TRBJ2-5, with D uncertain. The CDR3 sequence is 15 residues long. Trimming left V 3 bases short and J 6 bases short, with 16 bases between. CDR1 KGHDR and CDR2 SFDVKD come from the germline V gene. CDR3 nucleotide sequence: TGTGCCACCAGTGATCCCGCAGACATACGCCAGACCCAGTACTTC. This gives the protein CATSDPADIRQTQYF.

The chain combines TRBV11-2 with TRBJ1-5, with 7 bases lining up with TRBD1. J was trimmed by 3 bases and V by 5 bases; bases with no gene match: 4. CDR3 length: 14 residues. Germline CDR1 reads SGHAT; CDR2 reads FQNNGV. This CDR3 is CASSRDRVNQPQHF. The CDR3 region has the DNA TGTGCCAGCAGCCGTGACAGGGTCAATCAGCCCCAGCATTTT.

Here the CDR3 reads CASSFDRGGQPQHF. CDR3 bases: TGCGCCAGCAGCTTCGACAGGGGCGGTCAGCCCCAGCATTTT. This chain joins TRBV4-1 and TRBJ1-5; 8 positions match TRBD1. Germline loops: CDR1 MGHRA, CDR2 YSYEKL. CDR3 length: 14 amino acids. The trim removed 5 bases at V and 6 bases at J, leaving 6 bases unmatched.

This rearrangement joins TRBV6-4 to TRBJ2-5, with 13 bases lining up with TRBD2. Germline lookup yields CDR1 MRHNA and CDR2 SNTAGT. CDR3 length: 15 amino acids. V gave up 4 bases and J gave up 2 bases; unmatched junction bases: 1. The CDR3 sequence is CASSVTSGGQETQYF. The CDR3 DNA reads TGTGCCAGCAGTGTGACTAGCGGGGGGCAAGAGACCCAGTACTTC.

V is TRBV19 and J is TRBJ2-2; no clear D gene. Trimming took 5 bases from V and 5 from J, leaving 9 bases between them. From germline, CDR1 is LNHDA and CDR2 SQIVND (reference sequence). The length of the CDR3 is 13 residues. The CDR3 spells CASSLGLTGELFF. CDR3 coding DNA: TGTGCCAGTAGTCTCGGTCTTACCGGGGAGCTGTTTTTT.

J is TRBJ2-1 and V is TRBV9, with 7 nucleotides matching TRBD2. The V segment lost 0 bases and the J segment 8 bases; nucleotides outside the gene matches: 8. The germline CDR1 and CDR2 sequences are SGDLS and YYNGEE. The CDR3 consists of 15 residues. The CDR3, as DNA: TGTGCCAGCAGCGTAGTCGGGGCGGGAGTCGATGAGCAGTTCTTC. Its protein product is CASSVVGAGVDEQFF.

V and J are TRBV27 and TRBJ1-1, with 8 positions matching TRBD1. Germline assignment: CDR1 MNHEY and CDR2 SMNVEV (reference sequence). V shed 5 bases, J shed 0 bases, and the junction held 8 bases outside the gene matches. The CDR3 is made up of 16 amino acids. CDR3 sequence (DNA): TGTGCCAGCAGTCCCCGGCAGGACAGGGTGAACACTGAAGCTTTCTTT. Translated, it gives CASSPRQDRVNTEAFF.

The chain carries TRBV11-2 and TRBJ1-2; the D is unclear. The germline CDR1 and CDR2 sequences are SGHAT and FQNNGV. The V end was cut by 3 bases, the J end by 6 bases, with 8 bases between. CDR3 size: 12 residues. CDR3 bases: TGTGCCAGCAGCTTTTGGCAGAATGGCTACACCTTC. Encoded protein: CASSFWQNGYTF.

The chain couples TRBV27 to TRBJ2-2, with unresolved D. CDR3 size: 12 residues. Trimming left V 5 bases short and J 10 bases short, with 11 bases between. Germline V CDR1 and CDR2: MNHEY, SMNVEV (reference sequence). Here the CDR3 DNA reads TGTGCCAGCAGTCCCCGCGGAGCGGAGCTGTTTTTT. Translating gives CASSPRGAELFF.

The chain carries TRBV19 and TRBJ2-1, with 7 nucleotides matching TRBD2. Germline V lookup: CDR1 LNHDA, CDR2 SQIVND (reference sequence). After removal of 0 bases from V and 0 bases from J, the junction contained 17 bases not matched to a gene. This CDR3 is 21 amino acids long. The chain's CDR3 is CASSIDGPASGSPSSYNEQFF. CDR3 sequence (DNA): TGTGCCAGTAGTATAGATGGTCCGGCTAGCGGTAGCCCAAGCTCCTACAATGAGCAGTTCTTC.

The chain carries TRBV9 and TRBJ2-4, with 14 positions matching TRBD2. The germline V gene encodes CDR1 SGDLS and CDR2 YYNGEE. V shed 4 bases and J 1 base; nucleotides not matched to a gene: 13. CDR3 length equals 20 residues. Written as DNA, the CDR3 is TGTGCCAGCAGCTCCAACCCGGGACTAGCGGGAGAGCTGGCCAAAAACATTCAGTACTTC. It translates to CASSSNPGLAGELAKNIQYF.

DNA for the CDR3: TGTGCCAGCAGTTCTGGGCCCTACAATCAGCCCCAGCATTTT. Protein product: CASSSGPYNQPQHF. This sequence joins TRBV27 and TRBJ1-5, with D uncertain. Germline lookup yields CDR1 MNHEY and CDR2 SMNVEV (reference sequence). This CDR3 region has 14 residues. The germline V and J ends were trimmed by 4 bases and 3 bases, with 10 bases remaining between them.

This chain uses TRBV4-1 with TRBJ2-2; TRBD2 agrees at 8 bases. Germline V CDR1 and CDR2: MGHRA, YSYEKL. V gave up 9 bases and J gave up 1 base; unmatched junction bases: 7. The CDR3 totals 15 residues. The CDR3 sequence is CASSERGKNTGELFF. The CDR3 nucleotides read TGCGCCAGTTCCGAGCGGGGGAAGAACACCGGGGAGCTGTTTTTT.

V gene TRBV7-3 combines with J gene TRBJ1-2, with TRBD1 matching over 11 bases. The CDR3 is made up of 15 amino acids. Germline trimming cut 2 bases from V and 6 bases from J; bases unmatched to any gene: 5. Per the germline V gene, CDR1 is SGHTA and CDR2 is FQGTGA. CDR3 DNA sequence: TGTGCCAGCAGCTTACAGGGGACAGGGGGAGATGGCTACACCTTC. Translation: CASSLQGTGGDGYTF.

J is TRBJ2-1 and V is TRBV7-2, with 11 positions matching TRBD2. Germline assignment: CDR1 SGHTA and CDR2 FQGNSA. The CDR3 length is 19 residues. Germline trimming cut 1 base from V and 0 bases from J; bases unmatched to any gene: 8. This chain's CDR3 is CASSLERLAGGLSYNEQFF. CDR3 nucleotides: TGTGCCAGCAGCTTAGAGCGGTTAGCGGGGGGGCTCTCCTACAATGAGCAGTTCTTC.

The chain has TRBV11-2 and TRBJ2-3; D not certain. Germline CDR1 SGHAT, CDR2 FQNNGV. Trimming left V 5 bases short and J 2 bases short, with 5 bases between. This CDR3 comprises 12 residues. CDR3 loop: CASSQFTDTQYF. The CDR3 DNA reads as TGTGCCAGCAGCCAGTTCACAGATACGCAGTATTTT.